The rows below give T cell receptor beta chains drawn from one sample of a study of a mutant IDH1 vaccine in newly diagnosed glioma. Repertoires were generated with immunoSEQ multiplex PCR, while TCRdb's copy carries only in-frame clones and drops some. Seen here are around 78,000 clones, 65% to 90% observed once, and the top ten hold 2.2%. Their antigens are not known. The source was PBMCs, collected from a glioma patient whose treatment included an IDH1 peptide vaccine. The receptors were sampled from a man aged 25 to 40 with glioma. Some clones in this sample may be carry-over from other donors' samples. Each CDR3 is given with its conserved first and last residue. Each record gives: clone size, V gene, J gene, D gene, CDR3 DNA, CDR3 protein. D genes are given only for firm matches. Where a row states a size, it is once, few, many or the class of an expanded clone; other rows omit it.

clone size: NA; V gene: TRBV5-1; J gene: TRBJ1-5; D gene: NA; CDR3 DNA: TGCGCCAGCAGCTTACGAGGAGGGGCAGGTCAGCCCCAGCATTTT; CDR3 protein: CASSLRGGAGQPQHF
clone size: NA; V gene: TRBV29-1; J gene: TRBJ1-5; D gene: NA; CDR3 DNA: TGCAGCGTCAGCCAGGGAATTGGGCAGCCCCAGCATTTT; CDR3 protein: CSVSQGIGQPQHF
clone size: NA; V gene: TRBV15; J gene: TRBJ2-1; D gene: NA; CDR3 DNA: TGTGCCACCAGCAGAGATCGCGCAGGCGGTGAGCAGTTCTTC; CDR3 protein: CATSRDRAGGEQFF
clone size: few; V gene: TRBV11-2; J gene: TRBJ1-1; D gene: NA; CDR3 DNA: TGTGCCAGCAGCTTAGAATTCGGCAGAATGAACACTGAAGCTTTCTTT; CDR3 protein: CASSLEFGRMNTEAFF
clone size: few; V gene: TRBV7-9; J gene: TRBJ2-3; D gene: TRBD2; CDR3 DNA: TGTGCCAGCAGCTTCGGGACTAAAAACACAGATACGCAGTATTTT; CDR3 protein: CASSFGTKNTDTQYF
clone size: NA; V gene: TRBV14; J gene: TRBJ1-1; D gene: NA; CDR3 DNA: TGTGCCAGCAGCCAGTACGAACACACTGAAGCTTTCTTT; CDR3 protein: CASSQYEHTEAFF
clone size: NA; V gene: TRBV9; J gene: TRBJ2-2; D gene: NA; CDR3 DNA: TGTGCCAGCAGCGTAGCTCCCCTAGCCGGGGAGCTGTTTTTT; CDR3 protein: CASSVAPLAGELFF
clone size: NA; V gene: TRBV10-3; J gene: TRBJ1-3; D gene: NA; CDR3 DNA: TGTGCCATCAGTGAGTCTCGACCAAGCTCTGGAAACACCATATATTTT; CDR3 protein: CAISESRPSSGNTIYF
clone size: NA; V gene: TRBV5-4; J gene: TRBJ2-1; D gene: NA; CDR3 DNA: TGTGCCAGCAGCCCCAGTGCGGCTAGCGATCGCTCCTACAATGAGCAGTTCTTC; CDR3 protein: CASSPSAASDRSYNEQFF
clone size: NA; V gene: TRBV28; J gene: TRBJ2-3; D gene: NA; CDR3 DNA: TGTGCCAGCATCCTTAAGGACTTGATCACAGATACGCAGTATTTT; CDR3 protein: CASILKDLITDTQYF
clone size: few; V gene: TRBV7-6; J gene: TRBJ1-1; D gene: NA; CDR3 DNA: TGTGCCAGCAGCTTAACAGGGCGGCACACTGAAGCTTTCTTT; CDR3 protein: CASSLTGRHTEAFF
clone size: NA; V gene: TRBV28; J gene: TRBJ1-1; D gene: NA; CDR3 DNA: TGTGCCAGCCGGAAACTGACAGGATCTACCCCCGCTTTCTTT; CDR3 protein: CASRKLTGSTPAFF
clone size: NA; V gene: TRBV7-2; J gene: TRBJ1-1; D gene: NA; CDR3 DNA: TGTGCCAGCAGCTTAGGAACTGAAGCTTTCTTT; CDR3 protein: CASSLGTEAFF
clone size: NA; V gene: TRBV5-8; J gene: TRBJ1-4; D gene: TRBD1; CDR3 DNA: TGTGCCAGCAGCTTTTCTCCGGGACAGAACAATGAAAAACTGTTTTTT; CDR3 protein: CASSFSPGQNNEKLFF
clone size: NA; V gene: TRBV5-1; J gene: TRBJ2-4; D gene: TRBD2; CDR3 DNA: TGCGCCAGCAGCTACGCGGGAGGGACCAAAAACATTCAGTACTTC; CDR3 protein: CASSYAGGTKNIQYF
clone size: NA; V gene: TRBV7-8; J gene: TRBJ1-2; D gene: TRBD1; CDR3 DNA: TGTGCCAGCAGCCCAATACAGGGGGCGGATGGCTACACCTTC; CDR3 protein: CASSPIQGADGYTF
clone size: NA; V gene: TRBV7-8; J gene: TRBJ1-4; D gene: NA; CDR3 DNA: TGTGCCAGCAGCTTAGAGGGGAGGGCCACTGAAAAACTGTTTTTT; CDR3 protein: CASSLEGRATEKLFF
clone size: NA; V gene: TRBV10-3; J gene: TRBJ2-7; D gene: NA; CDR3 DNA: TGTGCCATCAGTGAGTCGGTCAGGGGGGGATACGAGCAGTACTTC; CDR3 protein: CAISESVRGGYEQYF
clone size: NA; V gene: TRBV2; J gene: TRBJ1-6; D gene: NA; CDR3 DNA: TGTGCCAGCAGTGGCCAGCAAAATTCACCCCTCCACTTT; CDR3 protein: CASSGQQNSPLHF
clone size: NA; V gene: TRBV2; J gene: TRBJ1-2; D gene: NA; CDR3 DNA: TGTGCCAGCAGTGGGCAGGGGAACTATGGCTACACCTTC; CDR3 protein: CASSGQGNYGYTF
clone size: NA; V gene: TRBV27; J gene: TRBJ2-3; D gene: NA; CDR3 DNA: TGTGCCAGCAGTTTGGAAAGGCCTTCAGATACGCAGTATTTT; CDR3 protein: CASSLERPSDTQYF
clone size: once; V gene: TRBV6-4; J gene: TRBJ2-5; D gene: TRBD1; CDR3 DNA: TGTGCCACTCCGGGACAGGGGATAATCGAGACCCAGTACTTC; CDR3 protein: CATPGQGIIETQYF
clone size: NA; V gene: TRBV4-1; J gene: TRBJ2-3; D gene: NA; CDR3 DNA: TGCGCCAGCAGCCAAGCGGACCGTGGCACAGATACGCAGTATTTT; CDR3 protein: CASSQADRGTDTQYF
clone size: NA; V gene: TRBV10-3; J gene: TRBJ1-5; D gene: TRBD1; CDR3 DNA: TGTGCCATTTGGACAGGGGGAAGCAATCAGCCCCAGCATTTT; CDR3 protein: CAIWTGGSNQPQHF
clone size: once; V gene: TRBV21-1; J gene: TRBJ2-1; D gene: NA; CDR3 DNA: TGTGCCAGCAGCAAAATTTGGGACATCACCTACAATGAGCAGTTCTTC; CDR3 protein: CASSKIWDITYNEQFF
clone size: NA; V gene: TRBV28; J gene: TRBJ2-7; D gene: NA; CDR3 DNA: TGTGCCAGCAGTCTCGAGGAGGGCTACGAGCAGTACTTC; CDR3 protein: CASSLEEGYEQYF
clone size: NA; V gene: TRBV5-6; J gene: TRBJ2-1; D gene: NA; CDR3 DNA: TGTGCCAGCAGCTTAATCCGGAATGAGCAGTTCTTC; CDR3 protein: CASSLIRNEQFF
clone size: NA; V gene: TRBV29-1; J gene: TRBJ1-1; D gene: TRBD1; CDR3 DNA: TGCAGCGTTGCAGGAGGGGACAGGGTGAACACTGAAGCTTTCTTT; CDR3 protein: CSVAGGDRVNTEAFF
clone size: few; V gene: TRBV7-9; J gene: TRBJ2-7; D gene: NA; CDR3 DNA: TGTGCCAGCAGCTTAAACAGGGACGAGCAGTACTTC; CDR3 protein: CASSLNRDEQYF
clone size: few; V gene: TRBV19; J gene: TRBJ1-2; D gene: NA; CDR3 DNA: TGTGCCAGTAACCCCGGGTGGGGGGGCATAGGCTACACCTTC; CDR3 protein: CASNPGWGGIGYTF
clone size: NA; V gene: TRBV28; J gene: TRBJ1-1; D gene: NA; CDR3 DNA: TGTGCCAGCAGTTCGCCTGTGGGGAACACTGAAGCTTTCTTT; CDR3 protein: CASSSPVGNTEAFF
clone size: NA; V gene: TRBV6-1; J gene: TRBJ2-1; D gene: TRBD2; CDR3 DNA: TGTGCCAGCAGTGGGCAACTAGCGGGAGGGTACAATGAGCAGTTCTTC; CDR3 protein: CASSGQLAGGYNEQFF
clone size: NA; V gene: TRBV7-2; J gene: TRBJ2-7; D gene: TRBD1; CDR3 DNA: TGTGCCAGCAGCTTTGACAGGGGCGCCTACGAGCAGTACTTC; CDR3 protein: CASSFDRGAYEQYF
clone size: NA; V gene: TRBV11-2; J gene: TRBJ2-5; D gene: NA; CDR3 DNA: TGTGCCAGCAGCTTAAGGGGGCAAGAGACCCAGTACTTC; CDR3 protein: CASSLRGQETQYF
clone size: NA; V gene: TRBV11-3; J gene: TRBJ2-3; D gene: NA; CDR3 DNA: TGTGCCAGCAGCTTAGGACTTTTAGATACGCAGTATTTT; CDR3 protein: CASSLGLLDTQYF
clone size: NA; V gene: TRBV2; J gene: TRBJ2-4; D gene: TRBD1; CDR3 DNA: TGTGCCAGCGCCGGGACAGGTCAAAACATTCAGTACTTC; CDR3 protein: CASAGTGQNIQYF
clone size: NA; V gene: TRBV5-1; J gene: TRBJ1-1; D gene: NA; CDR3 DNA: TGCGCCAGCAGCTTCCGGGACCCCAGCACTGAAGCTTTCTTT; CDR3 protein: CASSFRDPSTEAFF
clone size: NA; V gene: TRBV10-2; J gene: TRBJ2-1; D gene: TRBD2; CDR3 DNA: TGCGCCAGCAGAGATAGCGGGAGTGGCAATGAGCAGTTCTTC; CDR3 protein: CASRDSGSGNEQFF
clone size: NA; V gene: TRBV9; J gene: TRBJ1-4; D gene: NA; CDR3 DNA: TGTGCCAGCAGCGAAAGCGCCGGCACTAATGAAAAACTGTTTTTT; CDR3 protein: CASSESAGTNEKLFF
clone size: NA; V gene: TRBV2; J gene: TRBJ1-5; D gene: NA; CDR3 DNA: TGTGCCAGCAGCCTCATGTCGGATAGCAATCAGCCCCAGCATTTT; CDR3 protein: CASSLMSDSNQPQHF
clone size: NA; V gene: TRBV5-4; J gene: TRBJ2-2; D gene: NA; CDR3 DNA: TGTGCCAGCAGCTCTGGACCGGGGTTGAACACCGGGGAGCTGTTTTTT; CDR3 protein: CASSSGPGLNTGELFF
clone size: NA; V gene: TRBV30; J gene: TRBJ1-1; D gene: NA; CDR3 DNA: TGTGCCTGGACCGGACAGTACAACACTGAAGCTTTCTTT; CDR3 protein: CAWTGQYNTEAFF
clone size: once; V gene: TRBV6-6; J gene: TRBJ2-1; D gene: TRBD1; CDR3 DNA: TGTGCCAGCAGCCAGGGGGCCTATGAGCAGTTCTTC; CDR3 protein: CASSQGAYEQFF
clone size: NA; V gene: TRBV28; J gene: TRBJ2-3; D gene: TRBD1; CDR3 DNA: TGTGCCAGCAGTCCACTTACCGGGACAGGGAGCACAGATACGCAGTATTTT; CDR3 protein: CASSPLTGTGSTDTQYF
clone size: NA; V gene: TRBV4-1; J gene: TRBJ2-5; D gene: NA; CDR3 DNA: TGCGCCAGCAGCCAAGATTCAGGAGGAGACGAGACCCAGTACTTC; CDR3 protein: CASSQDSGGDETQYF
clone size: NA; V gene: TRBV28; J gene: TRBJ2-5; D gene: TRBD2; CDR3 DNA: TGTGCCAGCAGTAGCTCGGGGACTAGGGGGACCCAGTACTTC; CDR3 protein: CASSSSGTRGTQYF
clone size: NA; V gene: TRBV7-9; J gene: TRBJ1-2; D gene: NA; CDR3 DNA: TGTGCCAGCAGCCACGTAACCACAGGGTTGGGTGGCTACACCTTC; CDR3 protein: CASSHVTTGLGGYTF
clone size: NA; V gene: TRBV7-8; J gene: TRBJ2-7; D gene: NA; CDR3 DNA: TGTGCCAGCAGCACATCTGTGAGGGGACACGATCTCGAGCAGTACTTC; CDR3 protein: CASSTSVRGHDLEQYF